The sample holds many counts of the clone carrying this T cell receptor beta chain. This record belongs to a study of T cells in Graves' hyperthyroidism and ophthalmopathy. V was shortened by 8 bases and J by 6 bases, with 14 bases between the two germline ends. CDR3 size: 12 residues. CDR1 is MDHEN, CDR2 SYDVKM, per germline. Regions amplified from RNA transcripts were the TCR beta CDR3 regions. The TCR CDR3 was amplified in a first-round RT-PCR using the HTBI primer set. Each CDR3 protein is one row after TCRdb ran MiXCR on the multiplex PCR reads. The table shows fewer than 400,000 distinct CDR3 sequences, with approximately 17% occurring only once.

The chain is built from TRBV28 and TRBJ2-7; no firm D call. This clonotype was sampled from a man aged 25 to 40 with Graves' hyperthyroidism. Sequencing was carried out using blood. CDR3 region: CASFTKMGEQYF. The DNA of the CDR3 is TGTGCCAGCTTCACTAAAATGGGCGAGCAGTACTTC.